The rows below give T cell receptor beta chains drawn from one sample of a study of T cells in Graves' hyperthyroidism and ophthalmopathy. A single record per CDR3 protein comes from TCRdb applying MiXCR to the multiplex PCR reads. The sample lists about 360,000 distinct CDR3 sequences, 20% to 25% seen once, with 73% in the top ten. The sequenced sample consisted of blood. These receptors were collected from a man in his forties or fifties with Graves' hyperthyroidism. The CDR3 runs from the conserved cysteine through the conserved F or W. The D gene is left open where the match is weak. Clone size is stated in some rows and not others, as once, few, many or a class when expanded.

cdr3_nt,cdr3_aa,v_call,d_call,j_call,clone_size
TGTGCCAGCCACATAGCGGGGATCACAGATACGCAGTATTTT,CASHIAGITDTQYF,TRBV27,TRBD2,TRBJ2-3,few
TGCAGTGCCACCGGGGGGTATGAGCAGTTCTTC,CSATGGYEQFF,TRBV20-1,TRBD2,TRBJ2-1,many
TGCAGCGTTGAAACAAGGAGTTGGAGTGAAGCTTTCTTT,CSVETRSWSEAFF,TRBV29-1,NA,TRBJ1-1,few
TGTGCCGGCAGCTCCCCCGGTGGGGTCGGGGGCACAGATACGCAGTATTTT,CAGSSPGGVGGTDTQYF,TRBV11-2,NA,TRBJ2-3,NA
TGTGCCAGCAGTGAAGCGGGGGCGGCCTATGGCTACACCTTC,CASSEAGAAYGYTF,TRBV6-1,NA,TRBJ1-2,NA
TGTGCCAGCTCACCGACAGGAGGGAATTCACCCCTCCACTTT,CASSPTGGNSPLHF,TRBV18,NA,TRBJ1-6,few
TGCGTCAGCAGTAAAGGGGGCCACAATGAGCAGTTCTTC,CVSSKGGHNEQFF,TRBV5-1,TRBD1,TRBJ2-1,NA
TGTGCCAGCAGCCCGGGGGACCTAGGGAGCTCTGGGGCCAACGTCCTGACTTTC,CASSPGDLGSSGANVLTF,TRBV11-2,NA,TRBJ2-6,few
TGCGCCAGCAGCTTGACTAGCGGATTCTACGAGCAGTACTTC,CASSLTSGFYEQYF,TRBV5-1,TRBD2,TRBJ2-7,NA
TGTGCCAGCAGTCGGGTAGCGGGGGGCACAGATACGCAGTATTTT,CASSRVAGGTDTQYF,TRBV27,TRBD2,TRBJ2-3,NA
TGCGCCAGCAGCCCCGGACTAGCGCCTCAGGGGGTGGCCAAAAACATTCAGTACTTC,CASSPGLAPQGVAKNIQYF,TRBV4-1,TRBD2,TRBJ2-4,NA
TGTGCCAGCAACCCTAGGGGACAAGTCCTCTACGAGCAGTACTTC,CASNPRGQVLYEQYF,TRBV5-6,NA,TRBJ2-7,few
TGTGCCAGCAGTCCGCCGGGACTAGCGGGAAGAAAGCAGTACTTC,CASSPPGLAGRKQYF,TRBV5-5,TRBD2,TRBJ2-7,few
TGTGCCAGCAGCTTAGGGGCCGGACAGGGACACCACGAGCAGTACTTC,CASSLGAGQGHHEQYF,TRBV7-3,TRBD1,TRBJ2-7,NA
TGTGCCAGCAGTGAATCCCGGGGAGGGACCTACGAGCAGTACTTC,CASSESRGGTYEQYF,TRBV2,TRBD2,TRBJ2-7,many
TGCAGTGCTAGAGAGGGGGGGGGAAGCTCTCGGAACGAGCAGTACTTC,CSAREGGGSSRNEQYF,TRBV20-1,TRBD2,TRBJ2-7,few
TGCAGCGTCGGTTGGGGGAACACTGAAGCTTTCTTT,CSVGWGNTEAFF,TRBV29-1,NA,TRBJ1-1,few
TGTGCCAGCAGTGAATCGGACAGGGGGCTCTCTAATGAAAAACTGTTTTTT,CASSESDRGLSNEKLFF,TRBV6-1,TRBD1,TRBJ1-4,NA
TGTGCCATCAGTGAGTCGACAGCGAACACCGGGGAGCTGTTTTTT,CAISESTANTGELFF,TRBV10-3,NA,TRBJ2-2,few
TGTGCCAGCGGCGGGAGATACAATGGCTACACCTTC,CASGGRYNGYTF,TRBV6-1,NA,TRBJ1-2,NA
TGTGCCACCAGTGATTTGGGGGCAGGGGGAACGGAGCAGTACTTC,CATSDLGAGGTEQYF,TRBV24-1,TRBD1,TRBJ2-7,NA
TGTGCCAGCAGCGTTGCTTCAGAGAGCTCCTACAATGAGCAGTTCTTC,CASSVASESSYNEQFF,TRBV9,NA,TRBJ2-1,few
TGTGCCAGCAGCATGTTCGGGGAGGTCTCCTACAATGAGCAGTTCTTC,CASSMFGEVSYNEQFF,TRBV9,NA,TRBJ2-1,NA
TGTGCCAGCAGCGTAGCGGGGGGGCAGGGGAACGAGCAGTACTTC,CASSVAGGQGNEQYF,TRBV9,TRBD2,TRBJ2-7,NA
TGTGCCAGCAGCTTCGGGAGATTTGACGGCGCGGGCTACACCTTC,CASSFGRFDGAGYTF,TRBV5-6,NA,TRBJ1-2,NA
TGCAGTGCTAGAGGGCGATGGGGTTTCACAGATACGCAGTATTTT,CSARGRWGFTDTQYF,TRBV20-1,NA,TRBJ2-3,NA
TGTGCCAGCAGCTTAGGTAGGACAGGGGAAAACGAGCAGTACTTC,CASSLGRTGENEQYF,TRBV7-9,TRBD1,TRBJ2-7,many
TGTGCCAGCAGCCAAGATCGGACGGCGAGCGAGCAGTACTTC,CASSQDRTASEQYF,TRBV14,NA,TRBJ2-7,few
TGTGCCAGCAGCTCCGCGTCCCGTCGCGATGAGCAGTTCTTC,CASSSASRRDEQFF,TRBV28,NA,TRBJ2-1,NA
TGCAGTGCTAGCAGACTAGCCGAGGTTCGCATTCAGTACTTC,CSASRLAEVRIQYF,TRBV20-1,TRBD2,TRBJ2-4,few
TGCAGTGCTAGTTCCCCGGGACAGGGAAACACCATATATTTT,CSASSPGQGNTIYF,TRBV20-1,TRBD1,TRBJ1-3,NA
TGTGCCAGCAGGGTTAGCGGGAGGGCCCAGACCCAGTACTTC,CASRVSGRAQTQYF,TRBV12-3/TRBV12-4,TRBD2,TRBJ2-5,once
TGTGCCAGCAGCCCAACCGGGACTAGAATCTACAATGAGCAGTTCTTC,CASSPTGTRIYNEQFF,TRBV7-3,TRBD2,TRBJ2-1,NA
TGTGCCAGCAGCTTACGGAGCGGGAGCACCGGGGAGCTGTTTTTT,CASSLRSGSTGELFF,TRBV7-9,TRBD2,TRBJ2-2,few
TGTGCCAGCAGCCCAAACAGGGCGCTCTCTGGAAACACCATATATTTT,CASSPNRALSGNTIYF,TRBV11-2,NA,TRBJ1-3,few
TGTGCCATCAGTGAGTCGTGGGGAGTGTCGGAAGAAGCTTTCTTT,CAISESWGVSEEAFF,TRBV10-3,NA,TRBJ1-1,few